This TCR beta chain was retrieved from a study of response to subunit inactivated influenza vaccine. TCRdb reprocessed the RT-PCR reads with MiXCR, giving one entry per CDR3 protein. The sample consists of around 180,000 distinct CDR3 sequences, 9.2% of them appearing once. The TCR was taken from a man in his fifties or sixties who received an inactivated influenza vaccine. The sample here was non-naive T cells sorted from PBMCs, taken on the day of vaccination.

CDR3: CSVEGLTSPITDTQYF. DNA of the CDR3: TGCAGCGTTGAAGGGTTGACTAGCCCGATCACAGATACGCAGTATTTT. This chain connects TRBV29-1 to TRBJ2-3; 7 bases fit TRBD2. Germline V gene data show CDR1 as SQVTM and CDR2 as ANQGSEA. This CDR3 contains 16 residues. Trimming removed 1 base from V and 2 bases from J; junction bases left unmatched: 9.